Listed below are T cell receptor beta chains from one sample, sequenced in a study of beta chain features in type 1 diabetes. Profiled with immunoSEQ multiplex PCR; TCRdb holds only in-frame clones, not every one. The sample contains some 250,000 clones, approximately 10% of which appear only once. Specimen: naive CD4+ T cells from blood. The receptors come from a man aged 25 to 40 with type 1 diabetes. The CDR3 runs from the conserved cysteine through the conserved F or W. D genes are given only for firm matches. Clone size appears in some rows only: once, few, many, or a class for an expanded clone.

v_gene: TRBV6-6; j_gene: TRBJ2-6; abundance: .; d_gene: .; CDR3aa: CASTELWGSGANVLTF; CDR3nt: TGTGCCAGCACCGAACTCTGGGGCTCAGGGGCCAACGTCCTGACTTTC
v_gene: TRBV6-4; j_gene: TRBJ2-1; abundance: few; d_gene: .; CDR3aa: CASSDSKRDHNEQFF; CDR3nt: TGTGCCAGCAGTGACTCGAAGAGGGATCACAATGAGCAGTTCTTC
v_gene: TRBV2; j_gene: TRBJ1-1; abundance: .; d_gene: .; CDR3aa: CASSAAGGVTEAFF; CDR3nt: TGTGCCAGCAGTGCGGCAGGAGGGGTCACTGAAGCTTTCTTT
v_gene: TRBV4-1; j_gene: TRBJ2-1; abundance: many; d_gene: TRBD1; CDR3aa: CASSQVRTGFNEQFF; CDR3nt: TGCGCCAGCAGCCAAGTTCGGACAGGGTTCAATGAGCAGTTCTTC
v_gene: TRBV5-4; j_gene: TRBJ2-5; abundance: .; d_gene: .; CDR3aa: CASSSTIIGETQYF; CDR3nt: TGTGCCAGCAGCTCGACTATAATCGGGGAGACCCAGTACTTC
v_gene: TRBV10-3; j_gene: TRBJ2-3; abundance: few; d_gene: .; CDR3aa: CAISESIGGQGTDTQYF; CDR3nt: TGTGCCATCAGTGAGTCTATAGGTGGGCAGGGCACAGATACGCAGTATTTT
v_gene: TRBV7-9; j_gene: TRBJ2-3; abundance: few; d_gene: .; CDR3aa: CASSLGADTQYF; CDR3nt: TGTGCCAGCAGCTTAGGGGCCGATACGCAGTATTTT
v_gene: TRBV11-2; j_gene: TRBJ2-3; abundance: few; d_gene: TRBD2; CDR3aa: CASSLPGGAGNTQYF; CDR3nt: TGTGCCAGCAGCTTACCCGGGGGGGCGGGGAATACGCAGTATTTT
v_gene: TRBV7-9; j_gene: TRBJ2-5; abundance: .; d_gene: .; CDR3aa: CASSLDSQETQYF; CDR3nt: TGTGCCAGCAGCTTGGACAGTCAAGAGACCCAGTACTTC
v_gene: TRBV16; j_gene: TRBJ1-2; abundance: .; d_gene: .; CDR3aa: CASSQDGRGYTF; CDR3nt: TGTGCCAGCAGCCAAGACGGGAGAGGCTACACCTTC
v_gene: TRBV10-2; j_gene: TRBJ2-1; abundance: few; d_gene: .; CDR3aa: CASSGAQLSSYNEQFF; CDR3nt: TGCGCCAGCAGTGGGGCCCAACTCAGCTCCTACAATGAGCAGTTCTTC
v_gene: TRBV9; j_gene: TRBJ2-7; abundance: .; d_gene: TRBD2; CDR3aa: CASSVGVSGGAIGEQYF; CDR3nt: TGTGCCAGCAGCGTCGGGGTTAGCGGGGGGGCCATCGGCGAGCAGTACTTC
v_gene: TRBV9; j_gene: TRBJ2-2; abundance: few; d_gene: .; CDR3aa: CASSRRSAGELFF; CDR3nt: TGTGCCAGCAGCAGGAGGAGTGCCGGGGAGCTGTTTTTT
v_gene: TRBV28; j_gene: TRBJ1-5; abundance: few; d_gene: TRBD1; CDR3aa: CASASGTEYQPQHF; CDR3nt: TGTGCCAGCGCCTCCGGGACAGAGTATCAGCCCCAGCATTTT
v_gene: TRBV5-1; j_gene: TRBJ2-6; abundance: .; d_gene: .; CDR3aa: CASSLERTASSGANVLTF; CDR3nt: TGCGCCAGCAGCTTGGAAAGGACAGCCAGCTCTGGGGCCAACGTCCTGACTTTC
v_gene: TRBV4-3; j_gene: TRBJ1-6; abundance: few; d_gene: .; CDR3aa: CASSQDLQLNSPLHF; CDR3nt: TGCGCCAGCAGCCAAGATTTACAGCTTAATTCACCCCTCCACTTT
v_gene: TRBV11-1; j_gene: TRBJ2-7; abundance: few; d_gene: .; CDR3aa: CASSPRQPYEQYF; CDR3nt: TGTGCCAGCAGCCCCCGACAACCCTACGAGCAGTACTTC
v_gene: TRBV18; j_gene: TRBJ1-1; abundance: few; d_gene: .; CDR3aa: CASSPRTGGRDTEAFF; CDR3nt: TGTGCCAGCTCACCAAGGACCGGCGGGAGGGACACTGAAGCTTTCTTT
v_gene: TRBV7-9; j_gene: TRBJ1-1; abundance: .; d_gene: .; CDR3aa: CASSFDGWNTEAFF; CDR3nt: TGTGCCAGCAGCTTCGATGGCTGGAACACTGAAGCTTTCTTT
v_gene: TRBV5-1; j_gene: TRBJ2-5; abundance: few; d_gene: TRBD2; CDR3aa: CASSLMASGGPPETQYF; CDR3nt: TGCGCCAGCAGCTTGATGGCTAGCGGGGGCCCACCGGAGACCCAGTACTTC
v_gene: TRBV18; j_gene: TRBJ1-1; abundance: .; d_gene: TRBD1; CDR3aa: CASSPNRGVSAWAFF; CDR3nt: TGTGCCAGCTCACCTAACAGGGGAGTAAGCGCTTGGGCTTTCTTT
v_gene: TRBV2; j_gene: TRBJ2-3; abundance: .; d_gene: TRBD2; CDR3aa: CASRLTSGGPRYTQYF; CDR3nt: TGTGCCAGCAGGTTGACTAGCGGGGGGCCCCGTTATACGCAGTATTTT
v_gene: TRBV5-1; j_gene: TRBJ2-2; abundance: .; d_gene: TRBD2; CDR3aa: CASSWPKGEGLNTGELFF; CDR3nt: TGCGCCAGCAGCTGGCCTAAAGGGGAGGGATTGAACACCGGGGAGCTGTTTTTT
v_gene: TRBV6-6; j_gene: TRBJ2-3; abundance: few; d_gene: .; CDR3aa: CASSYNAQGGDTQYF; CDR3nt: TGTGCCAGCAGTTACAACGCGCAGGGAGGAGATACGCAGTATTTT
v_gene: TRBV30; j_gene: TRBJ2-1; abundance: few; d_gene: TRBD1; CDR3aa: CARTGDEQFF; CDR3nt: TGTGCGAGGACAGGGGATGAGCAGTTCTTC
v_gene: TRBV10-3; j_gene: TRBJ2-7; abundance: .; d_gene: TRBD1; CDR3aa: CAIRGTGVDEQYF; CDR3nt: TGTGCCATCAGGGGGACAGGGGTGGACGAGCAGTACTTC
v_gene: TRBV10-2; j_gene: TRBJ2-3; abundance: few; d_gene: TRBD1; CDR3aa: CASSTGGLLRDTQYF; CDR3nt: TGCGCCAGCAGCACAGGGGGCCTTCTAAGAGATACGCAGTATTTT
v_gene: TRBV7-3; j_gene: TRBJ2-2; abundance: .; d_gene: TRBD1; CDR3aa: CASSAYRGTGELFF; CDR3nt: TGTGCCAGCAGCGCCTACAGGGGTACCGGGGAGCTGTTTTTT
v_gene: TRBV4-1; j_gene: TRBJ2-1; abundance: few; d_gene: TRBD1; CDR3aa: CASSQPGQGKNEQFF; CDR3nt: TGCGCCAGCAGCCAACCTGGACAGGGGAAGAATGAGCAGTTCTTC
v_gene: TRBV2; j_gene: TRBJ1-1; abundance: few; d_gene: .; CDR3aa: CASSETANTEAFF; CDR3nt: TGTGCCAGCAGTGAAACAGCGAACACTGAAGCTTTCTTT
v_gene: TRBV27; j_gene: TRBJ2-3; abundance: few; d_gene: .; CDR3aa: CASRNDYRHTQYF; CDR3nt: TGTGCCAGCAGAAATGACTATCGACATACGCAGTATTTT
v_gene: TRBV28; j_gene: TRBJ2-7; abundance: .; d_gene: .; CDR3aa: CASSHYEQYF; CDR3nt: TGTGCCAGCAGTCACTACGAGCAGTACTTC
v_gene: TRBV7-2; j_gene: TRBJ2-3; abundance: few; d_gene: .; CDR3aa: CASSFDISTDTQYF; CDR3nt: TGTGCCAGCAGCTTCGACATAAGCACAGATACGCAGTATTTT
v_gene: TRBV14; j_gene: TRBJ2-1; abundance: .; d_gene: TRBD1; CDR3aa: CASSGQVNYNEQFF; CDR3nt: TGTGCCAGCAGCGGACAGGTGAACTACAATGAGCAGTTCTTC
v_gene: TRBV9; j_gene: TRBJ2-1; abundance: few; d_gene: TRBD2; CDR3aa: CASSVSAGEYNEQFF; CDR3nt: TGTGCCAGCAGCGTATCGGCGGGGGAGTACAATGAGCAGTTCTTC
v_gene: TRBV7-3; j_gene: TRBJ2-1; abundance: .; d_gene: .; CDR3aa: CASSPRQHSEQFF; CDR3nt: TGTGCCAGCAGCCCCCGACAGCACAGTGAGCAGTTCTTC
v_gene: TRBV15; j_gene: TRBJ2-2; abundance: .; d_gene: TRBD1; CDR3aa: CATSSAGHRGTGELFF; CDR3nt: TGTGCCACCAGCAGCGCCGGCCACAGGGGCACCGGGGAGCTGTTTTTT
v_gene: TRBV29-1; j_gene: TRBJ2-3; abundance: few; d_gene: .; CDR3aa: CSVEDPGLGLVVNF; CDR3nt: TGCAGCGTTGAAGATCCTGGTTTGGGCCTGGTGGTGAATTTT
v_gene: TRBV10-3; j_gene: TRBJ2-2; abundance: .; d_gene: .; CDR3aa: CATSNFHSELFF; CDR3nt: TGTGCCACTAGCAACTTCCACTCGGAGCTGTTTTTT
v_gene: TRBV7-2; j_gene: TRBJ2-7; abundance: .; d_gene: TRBD2; CDR3aa: CASSLGLAGAEQYF; CDR3nt: TGTGCCAGCAGCTTAGGACTAGCGGGTGCTGAGCAGTACTTC
v_gene: TRBV27; j_gene: TRBJ2-2; abundance: once; d_gene: TRBD2; CDR3aa: CASISSGRGGTGELFF; CDR3nt: TGTGCCAGCATCTCCTCTGGGCGGGGGGGCACCGGGGAGCTGTTTTTT
v_gene: TRBV7-9; j_gene: TRBJ2-7; abundance: few; d_gene: TRBD1; CDR3aa: CASSFRTGGDEQYF; CDR3nt: TGTGCCAGCAGCTTTCGGACAGGGGGCGACGAGCAGTACTTC